The subject of this entry is one T cell receptor beta chain. Its specific antigen is unknown. Per-base quality was not reported, and no clone a single base away is much larger than it. Sequencing used an Illumina HiSeq 1500. In TCRdb, the public reads were trimmed at Q25 with fastp and aligned with MiXCR, with productive beta chains retained. Rows merge per CDR3 protein into single entries with the most common DNA and genes. The sample profile shows about 360,000 distinct CDR3 sequences; 18% of them were found once. The top ten clonotypes cover 7.5% to 9% of the sample. The data were taken from a study of T cell repertoires in cytomegalovirus infection (dated by TCRdb to about 2019). Context from the whole study: Donor HLA type was relevant to the analysis, as public TCR beta signatures indicated carriage of CMV infection together with the matching HLA type. The investigation overall reported the following: In both this cohort and an independent cohort of some 370 donors, the cumulative frequency of public TCR beta family members distinguished carriers of CMV infection plus the relevant HLA type. The ex vivo response was dominated by HLA-C-restricted CMV-specific TCR beta clonotypes, which also provided the single most frequent clonotype in two of eight donors.

CDR1 and CDR2 were assigned from the germline V gene (reference sequence) as DFQATT and SNEGSKA. At the junction V is shortened by 7 bases and J by 12 bases, with 25 bases in between. From the cysteine through the phenylalanine, the CDR3 covers 14 amino acids. Only the CDR3 region is kept as DNA, spanning 42 bases read in frame from base 1. This clonotype was sampled from a human donor in good health (CMV status not recorded). Some clones in this sample may be carry-over from other donors' samples. The chain uses TRBV20-1 and TRBJ2-1; possibly the D gene is TRBD2, per 6 matching bases. The specimen was PBMCs. The nucleotide sequence reads as follows: TGCAGTGGCGCCCGGGACTCCCAAAAGTCGGCGCAGTTCTTC. Translated, it gives CSGARDSQKSAQFF.